This T cell receptor (beta chain) came from a study of blood T cell repertoires in COVID-19. This clone was seen once. Data came from immunoSEQ multiplex PCR; TCRdb stores just in-frame clones and leaves some out. The sample shows approximately 440,000 clones, around 90% of them seen only once. Germline assignment: CDR1 SNHLY and CDR2 FYNNEI. The CDR3 has 14 residues. V gave up 8 bases and J gave up 3 bases, with 14 bases separating them. This receptor was obtained from a man between 18 and 35 years old who had recovered from COVID-19. The J gene is TRBJ2-4, the V gene TRBV2, with D perhaps TRBD2 (5 bases). Sample: PBMCs or T cells enriched from blood (not recorded which). The CDR3, as DNA: TGTGCCAGCCGTCGGGGTCTAGGCAAAAACATTCAGTACTTC. Its protein is CASRRGLGKNIQYF.